The 22 T cell receptor beta chains listed next were all sequenced from one sample in a study of T cells in Graves' hyperthyroidism and ophthalmopathy. The investigators amplified TCR beta CDR3 regions from RNA transcripts. An initial round of RT-PCR targeting the TCR CDR3 relied on the HTBI primer set. One entry per CDR3 protein, called by TCRdb with MiXCR from the multiplex PCR reads. Among 450,000 to 650,000 distinct CDR3 sequences listed, roughly 20% were seen once. Sample: blood. These receptor sequences come from a man younger than 35 with Graves' hyperthyroidism.

In its sample, this clonotype was seen many times. V is TRBV29-1 and J is TRBJ1-1; D remains ambiguous. The V and J ends lost 5 bases and 8 bases respectively, with 12 bases between them. This CDR3 contains 11 residues. Per the germline V gene, CDR1 is SQVTM and CDR2 is ANQGSEA. This CDR3 is CSVRGSLEAFF. In DNA, the CDR3 is TGCAGCGTTAGAGGCAGCCTAGAAGCTTTCTTT. The entire variable domain, with the rest obtained from reference TRBV29-1 and TRBJ1-1, is as follows: SAVISQKPSRDICQRGTSLTIQCQVDSQVTMMFWYRQQPGQSLTLIATANQGSEATYESGFVIDKFPISRPNLTFSTLTVSNMSPEDSSIYLCSVRGSLEAFFGQGTRLTVV.

In this sample, this clonotype turned up many times. V and J are TRBV27 and TRBJ2-7; 11 bases align to TRBD2. In germline, CDR1 is MNHEY, CDR2 SMNVEV (reference sequence). V shed 1 base and J 2 bases; nucleotides not matched to a gene: 7. This CDR3 comprises 17 residues. This chain's CDR3 is CASSLLTSGEYPYEQYF. The CDR3 DNA is TGTGCCAGCAGTTTATTGACTAGCGGGGAATACCCCTACGAGCAGTACTTC.

This clonotype occurred a few times. The J gene is TRBJ2-5, the V gene TRBV5-6; the match to TRBD2 covers 8 bases. The CDR3 covers 15 residues. Unmatched junction bases numbered 4, after V lost 2 bases and J lost 1 base. Germline lookup yields CDR1 SGHDT and CDR2 YYEEEE. The CDR3: CASSFGGALQETQYF. Written as DNA, the CDR3 is TGTGCCAGCAGCTTCGGGGGGGCCCTCCAAGAGACCCAGTACTTC.

A remark on this clonotype: A clone one base away is much larger, so this may be a read error. The genes are TRBV6-1 and TRBJ2-7; 8 bases align to TRBD2. Germline trimming cut 5 bases from V and 0 bases from J; bases unmatched to any gene: 9. Germline values: CDR1 MNHNS, CDR2 SASEGT. CDR3 size: 16 residues. CDR3 bases: TGTGCCAGCAGTAAGTTGCGCGGGAGGCCCTCCTACGAGCAGTACTTC. As protein: CASSKLRGRPSYEQYF.

The gene calls are TRBV6-5 and TRBJ1-6; weak D call: TRBD1 (5 bases). This CDR3 has 16 amino acids. Germline CDR1 is MNHEY and CDR2 is SVGAGI. The V end was cut by 2 bases, the J end by 9 bases, with 17 bases between. The CDR3 loop is CASSYLDPPQGSPLHF. CDR3 bases: TGTGCCAGCAGTTACCTCGACCCGCCTCAGGGTTCACCCCTCCACTTT.

In its sample, this clonotype was seen many times. J is TRBJ1-5 and V is TRBV19; 10 bases fit TRBD1. Looked up from germline, CDR1 is LNHDA and CDR2 is SQIVND (reference sequence). V lost 5 bases to trimming and J lost 1 base; unmatched junction nucleotides: 8. This CDR3 has 17 residues. The CDR3 DNA reads as TGTGCCAGTAGTTCCGGGACAGGGGTACAGAGCAATCAGCCCCAGCATTTT. As protein: CASSSGTGVQSNQPQHF.

This clonotype has ten or more counts. The CDR3 loop is CASSGADRLNTEAFF. The CDR3 nucleotides read TGTGCCAGCAGCGGAGCAGATAGGTTGAACACTGAAGCTTTCTTT. This sequence joins TRBV28 and TRBJ1-1; D ambiguous. V lost 6 bases to trimming and J lost 0 bases, with 14 bases between them. This CDR3 contains 15 residues. Germline V gives CDR1 MDHEN, CDR2 SYDVKM.

This clonotype has only a few counts. The rearrangement uses TRBV5-1 and TRBJ1-2; D is perhaps TRBD1 (5 bases). This CDR3 region has 14 residues. Trimming took 7 bases from V and 3 from J, leaving 16 bases between them. Germline V gives CDR1 SGHRS, CDR2 YFSETQ. CDR3 DNA: TGCGCCAGCGGTCCCGGGGGTGGTTACTATGGCTACACCTTC. Protein product: CASGPGGGYYGYTF.

V usage is TRBV15 and J usage is TRBJ2-7, with D perhaps given as TRBD1 or TRBD2 (5 bases each). Trimming stripped 3 bases from V and 4 bases from J, with 13 bases between. This CDR3 has 14 residues. Germline-derived CDR1 and CDR2 are LNHNV and YYDKDF (reference sequence). CDR3 DNA sequence: TGTGCCACCAGCAGCGCGCCCGGGGCTTACGAGCAGTACTTC. Residues: CATSSAPGAYEQYF. The full variable domain, completed using reference TRBV15 and TRBJ2-7, is DAMVIQNPRYQVTQFGKPVTLSCSQTLNHNVMYWYQQKSSQAPKLLFHYYDKDFNNEADTPDNFQSRRPNTSFCFLDIRSPGLGDTAMYLCATSSAPGAYEQYFGPGTRLTVT.

This clonotype has at least ten counts. The CDR3 DNA follows: TGTGCCAGTAGTGCGGGGTCGTCAGGAAACACCATATATTTT. Protein: CASSAGSSGNTIYF. This chain connects TRBV19 to TRBJ1-3; D unclear. Germline loops: CDR1 LNHDA, CDR2 SQIVND (reference sequence). The CDR3 consists of 14 residues. The V and J ends lost 5 bases and 4 bases respectively, with 12 bases between them.

This chain links TRBV30 with TRBJ2-7, with D perhaps matching TRBD1 (6 bases). This CDR3 comprises 13 residues. The germline CDR1 and CDR2 sequences are GTSNPN and SVGIG (reference sequence). V lost 1 base and J 6 bases, leaving 13 bases between the germline ends. Here the CDR3 reads CAWSGRDTPEQYF. The CDR3 DNA reads as TGTGCCTGGAGTGGTCGGGACACCCCCGAGCAGTACTTC.

Remarks on this clonotype: Just one base apart from a much larger clone, this may be a read error. V and J are TRBV29-1 and TRBJ2-5, with D hard to call. Looked up from germline, CDR1 is SQVTM and CDR2 is ANQGSEA. The CDR3 has 13 amino acids. The CDR3 nucleotides are TGCAGCGTTATCCTGCCTCCCCAAGCGACCCAGTACTTC. Translation gives CSVILPPQATQYF.

The table lists this clonotype with many counts. V usage is TRBV6-1 and J usage is TRBJ2-5, with 9 nucleotides matching TRBD1. The CDR3 has 15 residues. Unmatched junction bases numbered 5, after V lost 1 base and J lost 5 bases. Germline values: CDR1 MNHNS, CDR2 SASEGT. The CDR3 is CASSEGTGGEETQYF. The CDR3 bases are TGTGCCAGCAGTGAAGGTACAGGGGGCGAGGAGACCCAGTACTTC.

Many counts were recorded for this clonotype. This sequence joins TRBV6-1 and TRBJ1-2; TRBD1 aligns across 8 bases. V lost 6 bases and J lost 8; bases outside the gene matches: 8. Germline V gene lookup returns CDR1 MNHNS and CDR2 SASEGT. The CDR3 contains 13 residues. The DNA for the CDR3 is TGTGCCAGCAGGGCGACAGGGGAAGGCGGCTACACCTTC. Residues: CASRATGEGGYTF.

This clonotype was detected ten times or more. One end of the junction is discordant with germline, which a read error may explain. This chain joins TRBV20-1 and TRBJ1-3; no reliable D call. This CDR3 contains 12 residues. CDR1 and CDR2 from the germline V gene are DFQATT and SNEGSKA (reference sequence). Here the CDR3 reads CSARGAGNTIYF. Written as DNA, the CDR3 is TGCAGTGCCAGAGGCGCTGGAAACACCATATATTTT.

The rearrangement uses TRBV12-3 or TRBV12-4 and TRBJ2-7; the D is unclear. Trimming removed 3 bases at V and 4 bases at J, with 10 bases between. This CDR3 spans 13 amino acids. The DNA of the CDR3 is TGTGCCAGCAGTTTGGCCAGCGAATACGAGCAGTACTTC. Amino acids: CASSLASEYEQYF.

The gene calls are TRBV15 and TRBJ2-7; D remains unclear. V was cut by 0 bases and J by 2 bases, with 11 bases left in between. Per germline, CDR1 LNHNV and CDR2 YYDKDF (reference sequence). This CDR3 is 15 amino acids long. The CDR3 nucleotides read TGTGCCACCAGCAGAGAGGACGGAACCCCCTACGAGCAGTACTTC. This gives the protein CATSREDGTPYEQYF.

This clonotype appeared once. The conserved phenylalanine or tryptophan normally closing the CDR3 is absent here, so this likely arose from a read error. The chain carries TRBV7-9 and TRBJ1-1; D is perhaps TRBD1 (5 bases). Trimming pared 3 bases from V and 2 bases from J, leaving 7 bases between. The CDR3 extends over 13 amino acids. Per the germline V gene, CDR1 is SEHNR and CDR2 is FQNEAQ (reference sequence). The CDR3 bases are TGTGCCAGCAGCTTCGGGGGAAACACTGAAGCTTTCTCT. It encodes CASSFGGNTEAFS.

In this sample, this clonotype turned up many times. The rearrangement joins TRBV19 to TRBJ1-5, with 7 bases identical to TRBD1. V shed 6 bases, J shed 6 bases, and the junction held 17 bases outside the gene matches. Germline-derived CDR1 and CDR2 are LNHDA and SQIVND (reference sequence). CDR3 length: 17 amino acids. The CDR3 DNA is TGTGCCAGTAGAGGGGTCGGCGGGTTAGGGGGCTCTCAGCCCCAGCATTTT. The encoded protein is CASRGVGGLGGSQPQHF.

This clonotype was counted many times. This chain links TRBV28 with TRBJ2-5; D gene ambiguous. V was trimmed by 2 bases and J by 6 bases, leaving 10 bases between them. Looked up from germline, CDR1 is MDHEN and CDR2 is SYDVKM. The CDR3 loop spans 13 amino acids. The CDR3 loop is CASSLGIAKTQYF. The CDR3 nucleotides read TGTGCCAGCAGTTTAGGGATTGCGAAGACCCAGTACTTC.

The V call is TRBV27, the J call TRBJ2-1, with 10 bases lining up with TRBD2. The J call is doubtful: the DNA matches TRBJ2-7 better. This CDR3 has 16 amino acids. CDR1 MNHEY and CDR2 SMNVEV come from the germline V gene (reference sequence). CDR3 DNA: TGTGCCAGCGAACATCGAGCGGGGGGGCGGGCCTACGAGCAGTACTTC. This gives the protein CASEHRAGGRAYEQYF.

This clonotype appeared many times. This chain connects TRBV28 to TRBJ2-7; TRBD1 is a possible D gene (6 bases). Germline V CDR1 and CDR2: MDHEN, SYDVKM. This CDR3 contains 14 residues. V gave up 4 bases and J gave up 5 bases, with 15 bases separating them. DNA for the CDR3: TGTGCCAGCAGTTCGGCAGGGGTCCCACACGAGCAGTACTTC. Amino acids: CASSSAGVPHEQYF.